The 14 T cell receptor beta chains below all came from one sample that was sequenced in a study of T cell repertoires in cytomegalovirus infection. TCRdb reanalysed the reads using MiXCR and keeps one entry per CDR3 protein. This table holds some 450,000 distinct CDR3 sequences, around 32% found once. Sequencing was carried out using PBMCs. The receptors were sampled from a human donor in good health (CMV status not recorded). Some clones in this sample may be carry-over from other donors' samples.

The rearrangement links TRBV19 to TRBJ1-2, with D maybe TRBD1 (6 bases). Trimming cost V 9 bases and J 6 bases, with 23 bases left between them. The V gene's germline CDR1 is LNHDA and CDR2 SQIVND (reference sequence). This CDR3 comprises 15 residues. This CDR3 is CASSLGDSRGHGYTF. CDR3 bases: TGTGCCAGCAGCCTAGGGGACTCCAGGGGCCATGGCTACACCTTC.

The chain is built from TRBV5-6 and TRBJ2-5; D may be TRBD1 (6 bases). Germline values: CDR1 SGHDT, CDR2 YYEEEE. The CDR3 spans 13 residues. V gave up 4 bases and J gave up 1 base, with 8 bases separating them. The CDR3 here is CASSRTVQETQYF. CDR3 sequence (DNA): TGTGCCAGCAGCCGGACAGTCCAAGAGACCCAGTACTTC.

The chain has TRBV12-5 and TRBJ1-5, with 10 bases fitting TRBD1. Germline lookup yields CDR1 LGHNT and CDR2 FRNRAP. V was pared by 4 bases and J by 0 bases, with 6 bases of the junction left unmatched. This CDR3 has 17 residues. The CDR3 reads CASGSTGGYNSNQPQHF. As DNA, the CDR3 is TGTGCTAGTGGTTCGACAGGGGGCTACAATAGCAATCAGCCCCAGCATTTT.

This clonotype was counted a few times. The chain joins TRBV7-8 to TRBJ1-4; tentative D call: TRBD1 (5 bases). This CDR3 region has 15 residues. V was clipped by 4 bases and J by 4 bases, with 13 bases between them. CDR1 SGHVS and CDR2 FQNEAQ come from the germline V gene. CDR3 sequence (DNA): TGTGCCAGCAGCTACGACAGCGGTCTTAATGAAAAACTGTTTTTT. This sequence encodes CASSYDSGLNEKLFF.

This clonotype was detected only a few times. The rearrangement uses TRBV15 and TRBJ2-5; TRBD2 aligns across 7 bases. This CDR3 is built from 15 residues. Trimming removed 5 bases from V and 3 bases from J; junction bases left unmatched: 9. Germline-derived CDR1 and CDR2 are LNHNV and YYDKDF (reference sequence). The CDR3 loop is CATSPRRLAEETQYF. CDR3 in DNA: TGTGCCACCAGCCCCAGGAGGCTAGCGGAAGAGACCCAGTACTTC.

The rearrangement joins TRBV27 to TRBJ1-2; D is possibly TRBD1 (5 bases). The length of the CDR3 is 12 residues. Trimming took off 0 bases at V and 8 bases at J, with 7 bases between the two ends. Germline V lookup: CDR1 MNHEY, CDR2 SMNVEV (reference sequence). Here the CDR3 reads CASSLSGVGYTF. For the CDR3, the DNA is TGTGCCAGCAGTTTATCGGGGGTCGGCTACACCTTC.

CDR3 loop: CASSRGHSNPSNQPQHF. The CDR3 DNA follows: TGTGCCAGCAGTCGCGGACACTCAAATCCTAGCAATCAGCCCCAGCATTTT. The gene calls are TRBV6-2 or TRBV6-3 and TRBJ1-5; possibly TRBD1 for D (5 bases). Germline loops: CDR1 MNHEY, CDR2 SVGEGT. The germline V and J ends were trimmed by 5 bases and 0 bases, with 17 bases remaining between them. The CDR3 has 17 amino acids.

This sequence joins TRBV4-3 and TRBJ2-5; D perhaps matches TRBD2 (6 bases). This CDR3 is built from 15 residues. V was shortened by 0 bases and J by 2 bases, with 10 bases between the two germline ends. Germline lookup yields CDR1 LGHNA and CDR2 YSLEER. The CDR3 bases are TGCGCCAGCAGCCAAGATTCTAGCGAGCAAGAGACCCAGTACTTC. Its translation is CASSQDSSEQETQYF.

With respect to this clonotype: One end of the junction does not line up with germline, which may come from a read error. V and J are TRBV6-2 or TRBV6-3 and TRBJ2-3; no definite D call. Per the germline V gene, CDR1 is MNHEY and CDR2 is SVGEGT. The CDR3 has 13 amino acids. The CDR3 spells CARSLGYTDTQYF. CDR3 sequence (DNA): TGTGCCCGCAGTCTAGGATACACAGATACGCAGTATTTT.

This chain joins TRBV14 and TRBJ2-4; D is perhaps TRBD2 (6 bases). The CDR3 spans 14 residues. CDR1 SGHDN and CDR2 FVKESK come from the germline V gene. V dropped 4 bases and J dropped 5 bases, with 12 bases sitting between them. The CDR3 bases are TGTGCCAGCAGCCCCGCAACGGGGGAAAACATTCAGTACTTC. Encoded protein: CASSPATGENIQYF.

This chain joins TRBV19 and TRBJ2-1, with 10 nucleotides matching TRBD2. V shed 0 bases, J shed 5 bases, and the junction held 7 bases outside the gene matches. The CDR3 covers 17 residues. Germline V gene lookup returns CDR1 LNHDA and CDR2 SQIVND (reference sequence). CDR3 sequence reads: CASSIDLGTSVHNEQFF. The CDR3 nucleotides read TGTGCCAGTAGTATAGACCTCGGGACTAGCGTCCACAATGAGCAGTTCTTC.

CDR3 nucleotide sequence: TGTGCCAGCAGCTTAGTTGGTGGGGAGCATCAAGAGACCCAGTACTTC. This encodes CASSLVGGEHQETQYF. V usage is TRBV7-6 and J usage is TRBJ2-5; a weak D match, TRBD2 (5 bases). The CDR3 runs to 16 residues. The germline gives CDR1 SGHVS, CDR2 FNYEAQ. Deletions cut 1 base from V and 2 bases from J, with 14 bases between.

The gene calls are TRBV7-8 and TRBJ2-7; maybe TRBD2 (5 bases). Germline CDR1 is SGHVS and CDR2 is FQNEAQ. The V end was cut by 2 bases, the J end by 5 bases, with 10 bases between. The CDR3 covers 13 residues. The CDR3 sequence: CASSLRGQDEQYF. CDR3 sequence (DNA): TGTGCCAGCAGCTTACGCGGGCAGGACGAGCAGTACTTC.

The CDR3 is CASSLQGASETQYF. The DNA of the CDR3 is TGCGCCAGCAGCTTACAGGGGGCCTCAGAGACCCAGTACTTC. This chain joins TRBV5-1 and TRBJ2-5; 9 bases line up with TRBD1. The V gene's germline CDR1 is SGHRS and CDR2 YFSETQ. V was pared by 2 bases and J by 4 bases, with 3 bases of the junction left unmatched. CDR3 length: 14 amino acids.